This is a list of T cell receptor beta chains from one sample in a study of human T cells and chemical hapten exposure. Each CDR3 protein is one row after TCRdb ran MiXCR on the RACE reads. The table lists approximately 49,000 distinct CDR3 sequences, about 9% of them singletons, with roughly 4% in the top ten. The source material was whole blood, sampled in connection with sensitization to the hapten diphenylcyclopropenone (DPC). The receptors were gathered from a woman between 50 and 59 years old with alopecia areata. Some clones in this sample may be carry-over from other donors' samples. Each CDR3 is given with its conserved first and last residue.

v_call	cdr3_aa
TRBV7-2	CASSTYTDTQYF
TRBV29-1	CSVLGAYEQYF
TRBV9	CASSVATSTDTQYF
TRBV7-7	CASSGNPATEAFF
TRBV5-5	CASSLVAGTDTQYF
TRBV27	CASSGRTGEKLFF
TRBV2	CASSIGGQSEKLFF
TRBV2	CASSEILETQYF
TRBV6-2/TRBV6-3	CASRKAGGHNEQFF
TRBV7-2	CASSSSQGYEQYF
TRBV20-1	CSARAAGGATEAQYF
TRBV28	CASTLRLRGIGGANVLTF
TRBV30	CAWSVLGELFF
TRBV7-9	CASSPRVEGGSPLHF
TRBV18	CASSSEGAGVFGEQYF
TRBV20-1	CSATLRGDQPQHF
TRBV29-1	CSVWPPGNQETQYF
TRBV6-1	CASSEVGMGEQFF
TRBV24-1	CATSDLTGGLDEQFF
TRBV28	CASGTQGASQPQHF
TRBV5-4	CASRTGGKNEQYF
TRBV6-2/TRBV6-3	CASTPRGGGVYNEQFF
TRBV20-1	CSALGTGYEQYF
TRBV4-1	CASSLRDARHGYTF
TRBV5-6	CASSLRGSPYNEQFF
TRBV29-1	CSVGKDRATYEQYF
TRBV3-1	CASSQDLAGEALEQYF
TRBV7-8	CASSSNNNRATEAFF
TRBV6-6	CASSYVAGGANEQFF
TRBV11-3	CASSLRGFTEAFF
TRBV12-3/TRBV12-4	CASSQGTGRNQPQHF
TRBV6-1	CASSKGNYEQYF
TRBV7-2	CASSHPSTDTQYF
TRBV3-1	CASSQEPSSRANTEAFF
TRBV24-1	CATSATRERGTDTQYF
TRBV29-1	CSAVGLVSYEQYF
TRBV5-4	CASSAEPGQANQPQHF
TRBV6-1	CASSENGGRGTGELFF
TRBV6-2/TRBV6-3	CASSYSSLGQPQHF
TRBV15	CATSREGRDPLFF
TRBV6-5	CASSATGTYNSPLHF
TRBV20-1	CGARVAGGTQETQYF
TRBV12-3/TRBV12-4	CASRRLAGGTGELFF
TRBV7-9	CASSPTGITGEQFF
TRBV28	CASSSEDEQFF
TRBV7-6	CASSYQETQYF
TRBV7-9	CASSVRGRTNTGELFF
TRBV28	CASSFDGTRDQPQHF
TRBV28	CASSLYGGEQFF
TRBV7-2	CASSYGGQGNTIYF
TRBV20-1	CSARDGDNYGYTF
TRBV20-1	CSARDLGQTNQPQHF
TRBV2	CASSPTGLGYTF
TRBV6-5	CASSRDLPSSYNEQFF
TRBV29-1	CSVSIRVGQFF
TRBV6-6	CASLGGSSNQPQHF
TRBV29-1	CSVAPGVEAFF